This T cell receptor (beta chain) was observed in a study of blood T cell repertoires in COVID-19. The repertoire was sequenced with immunoSEQ multiplex PCR; TCRdb's copy has only in-frame clones and lacks some. The data contain 150,000 to 180,000 clones, 75% to 85% of them singletons. In this sample, this clone turned up a few times. This clonotype was obtained from a woman aged 55-75 years with COVID-19, enrolled during active disease. The sample comprised peripheral blood.

The chain's CDR3 is CASSLGHRVSQPQHF. The CDR3 nucleotides are TGTGCCAGCAGCTTAGGGCACAGGGTGTCTCAGCCCCAGCATTTT. V gene TRBV7-2 combines with J gene TRBJ1-5, with a possible D match to TRBD1 (6 bases). V gave up 1 base and J gave up 6 bases, with 13 bases separating them. The germline V gene encodes CDR1 SGHTA and CDR2 FQGNSA. The CDR3 length is 15 residues.